The next 30 T cell receptor beta chains were all read from a single sample in a study of control samples from healthy donors and cancer patients. Libraries were prepared by immunoSEQ multiplex PCR; TCRdb keeps only in-frame clonotypes and omits some of them. The data show about 160,000 clones, around nine tenths seen once. Sequenced sample: blood. Receptor source: a man younger than 45 in good health.

This clone turned up a few times. V gene TRBV7-3 combines with J gene TRBJ1-2, with D unresolved. The CDR3 is made up of 14 amino acids. Germline V gene sequence: CDR1 SGHTA, CDR2 FQGTGA. The V end lost 6 bases, the J end lost 6 bases, and 17 bases lay between the germline ends. For the CDR3, the DNA is TGTGCCAGCAGTCTGATGACGAAGTCGGATGGCTACACCTTC. Translation gives CASSLMTKSDGYTF.

The CDR3 coding sequence is TGTGCCAGCAGCTTAAGAGGGACTAGTACGGGGGAGCTGTTTTTT. As protein: CASSLRGTSTGELFF. The chain recombines TRBV11-3 with TRBJ2-2; TRBD2 aligns across 8 bases. The CDR3 extends over 15 amino acids. The germline V gene encodes CDR1 SGHNT and CDR2 YENEEA. V was pared by 2 bases and J by 8 bases, with 7 bases of the junction left unmatched.

The chain combines TRBV20-1 with TRBJ2-1; D is undetermined. This CDR3 has 10 residues. Germline values: CDR1 DFQATT, CDR2 SNEGSKA (reference sequence). Trimming pared 5 bases from V and 5 bases from J, leaving 4 bases between. DNA for the CDR3: TGCAGTGCTGGCAACAATGAGCAGTTCTTC. It encodes CSAGNNEQFF.

The chain carries TRBV18 and TRBJ2-5; tentative D call: TRBD1 (6 bases). The germline V gene encodes CDR1 KGHSH and CDR2 LQKENI. Trimming cost V 1 base and J 5 bases, with 11 bases left between them. The CDR3 totals 14 residues. The CDR3 spells CASSPQQGLETQYF. As DNA, the CDR3 is TGTGCCAGCTCACCACAACAGGGTCTCGAGACCCAGTACTTC.

The CDR3 protein is CASSRISYGYTF. CDR3 bases: TGTGCCAGCAGCCGTATTTCATATGGCTACACCTTC. The rearrangement joins TRBV28 to TRBJ1-2; D gene ambiguous. The CDR3 consists of 12 residues. V lost 6 bases and J 5 bases, leaving 10 bases between the germline ends. Germline values: CDR1 MDHEN, CDR2 SYDVKM.

This chain's CDR3 is CASSPGDRAGKLFF. The CDR3 coding sequence is TGTGCCAGCTCACCGGGGGACAGGGCCGGAAAACTGTTTTTT. The rearrangement links TRBV18 to TRBJ1-4; 9 nucleotides align to TRBD1. Germline V gene lookup returns CDR1 KGHSH and CDR2 LQKENI. With 3 bases clipped from V and 10 bases from J, the junction kept 6 bases outside the gene matches. The CDR3 extends over 14 amino acids. Supplemented by reference TRBV18 and TRBJ1-4, the full variable domain reads NAGVMQNPRHLVRRRGQEARLRCSPMKGHSHVYWYRQLPEEGLKFMVYLQKENIIDESGMPKERFSAEFPKEGPSILRIQQVVRGDSAAYFCASSPGDRAGKLFFGSGTQLSVL.

The chain joins TRBV27 to TRBJ2-5; a weak D match, TRBD2 (6 bases). Trimming pared 6 bases from V and 1 base from J, leaving 15 bases between. There are 15 residues in the CDR3. Germline lookup yields CDR1 MNHEY and CDR2 SMNVEV (reference sequence). Here the CDR3 DNA reads TGTGCCAGCAGGGGAACGGGACTCCTCCAAGAGACCCAGTACTTC. Translating gives CASRGTGLLQETQYF.

This clone was detected once. V usage is TRBV7-3 and J usage is TRBJ2-2; maybe TRBD1 (6 bases). Germline assignment: CDR1 SGHTA and CDR2 FQGTGA. V was trimmed by 9 bases and J by 2 bases, leaving 13 bases between them. The CDR3 is 14 residues long. CDR3 DNA sequence: TGTGCCAGTACACCGGGACACAACACCGGGGAGCTGTTTTTT. It is translated as CASTPGHNTGELFF. Looking up the rest from reference TRBV7-3 and TRBJ2-2 gives the full variable domain: GAGVSQTPSNKVTEKGKYVELRCDPISGHTALYWYRQSLGQGPEFLIYFQGTGAADDSGLPNDRFFAVRPEGSVSTLKIQRTERGDSAVYLCASTPGHNTGELFFGEGSRLTVL.

The chain has TRBV7-3 and TRBJ1-1; 8 positions agree with TRBD1. The CDR3 totals 15 residues. Germline V CDR1 and CDR2: SGHTA, FQGTGA. V lost 5 bases, J lost 1 base, and 6 bases stayed unmatched. In DNA form, the CDR3 reads TGTGCCAGCAGCCTGGGGGGGACAGGGAACACTGAAGCTTTCTTT. It specifies CASSLGGTGNTEAFF.

The genes are TRBV7-9 and TRBJ2-3; weak D call: TRBD2 (6 bases). CDR1 is SEHNR and CDR2 is FQNEAQ in the germline V gene (reference sequence). Between the trimmed V and J ends, which lost 1 base and 2 bases, there was a span of 10 bases. CDR3 length: 15 amino acids. In DNA, the CDR3 is TGTGCCAGCAGCTTAGAGGAGGGCTTCACAGATACGCAGTATTTT. Amino acid sequence: CASSLEEGFTDTQYF.

In this sample, this clone turned up a few times. V and J are TRBV19 and TRBJ1-2; the D gene is possibly TRBD1 (5 bases). Trimming cost V 8 bases and J 11 bases, with 15 bases left between them. Germline V gene lookup returns CDR1 LNHDA and CDR2 SQIVND (reference sequence). CDR3 size: 11 residues. CDR3 in amino acids: CASRRDVGYTF. The CDR3 DNA reads TGTGCCAGTCGAAGGGACGTTGGGTACACCTTC.

The rearrangement links TRBV7-2 to TRBJ1-1, with D tentatively TRBD1 (6 bases). CDR3 length equals 14 residues. The ends were cut back, 3 bases at V and 1 base at J, with 9 bases in the middle. The V gene's germline CDR1 is SGHTA and CDR2 FQGNSA. The DNA for the CDR3 is TGTGCCAGCAGCTTCCAGGGGAGGAACACTGAAGCTTTCTTT. It yields the protein CASSFQGRNTEAFF.

The J gene is TRBJ1-6, the V gene TRBV4-2; 8 bases line up with TRBD1. This CDR3 comprises 16 residues. Germline CDR1 and CDR2: LGHNA and YNFKEQ. The trim removed 2 bases at V and 7 bases at J, leaving 7 bases unmatched. This CDR3 is CASSQSPQGANSPLHF. Here the CDR3 DNA reads TGTGCCAGCAGCCAATCACCCCAGGGGGCGAATTCACCCCTCCACTTT.

This chain uses TRBV30 with TRBJ2-5; D uncertain. Trimming took 0 bases from V and 5 from J, leaving 10 bases between them. This CDR3 comprises 13 residues. The germline V gene has CDR1 GTSNPN and CDR2 SVGIG (reference sequence). Here the CDR3 reads CAWSVIQWETQYF. CDR3 DNA: TGTGCCTGGAGTGTAATTCAATGGGAGACCCAGTACTTC.

This rearrangement joins TRBV5-1 to TRBJ2-1, with TRBD2 matching over 9 bases. The germline V gene has CDR1 SGHRS and CDR2 YFSETQ. The CDR3 consists of 16 residues. Trimming took 4 bases from V and 7 from J; bases not matched to a gene: 12. CDR3: CASSPTDGGGANEQFF. The CDR3 bases are TGCGCCAGCAGCCCTACAGATGGCGGGGGGGCAAATGAGCAGTTCTTC.

CDR3 coding DNA: TGTGCCAGCAGTCCGTTGCGGGGGGGCTGGGATGAGCAGTTCTTC. Translating it yields CASSPLRGGWDEQFF. The V call is TRBV2, the J call TRBJ2-1; 9 bases are shared with TRBD2. V lost 5 bases and J lost 8; bases outside the gene matches: 10. CDR1 is SNHLY and CDR2 is FYNNEI in the germline V gene. This CDR3 spans 15 amino acids.

V gene TRBV24-1 combines with J gene TRBJ2-5, with D perhaps being TRBD1 or TRBD2 (5 bases each). Trimming took 5 bases from V and 5 from J, leaving 11 bases between them. CDR1 and CDR2 from the germline V gene are KGHDR and SFDVKD. This CDR3 comprises 13 residues. The DNA of the CDR3 is TGTGCCACCAGTGCAAAGGGGACGGAGACCCAGTACTTC. It is translated as CATSAKGTETQYF.

The gene calls are TRBV6-5 and TRBJ1-1; D is unclear. In germline, CDR1 is MNHEY, CDR2 SVGAGI. Trimming took off 2 bases at V and 9 bases at J, with 13 bases between the two ends. There are 13 residues in the CDR3. In DNA, the CDR3 is TGTGCCAGCAGTTACCGAGAGAAATCCAAAGCTTTCTTT. Amino acid sequence: CASSYREKSKAFF.

The chain joins TRBV13 to TRBJ1-4, with 10 bases matching TRBD1. This CDR3 has 15 amino acids. The germline V gene has CDR1 PRHDT and CDR2 FYEKMQ (reference sequence). Germline trimming cut 4 bases from V and 6 bases from J; bases unmatched to any gene: 5. The CDR3 region has the DNA TGTGCCAGCAGCTCAACCGGGACAGGGGATGAAAAACTGTTTTTT. It codes for CASSSTGTGDEKLFF.

This sequence joins TRBV3-1 (or the pseudogene TRBV3-2) and TRBJ2-2; D ambiguous. The CDR3 sequence is 14 residues long. V was trimmed by 5 bases and J by 1 base, leaving 8 bases between them. The germline gives CDR1 LGHDT, CDR2 YNNKEL (reference sequence). CDR3 DNA: TGTGCCAGCAGCGCAGGTGTGAACACCGGGGAGCTGTTTTTT. Its protein product is CASSAGVNTGELFF.

The chain recombines TRBV7-3 with TRBJ2-3; TRBD1 aligns across 7 bases. CDR1 is SGHTA and CDR2 is FQGTGA in the germline V gene. V trimming: 1 base; J trimming: 2 bases; junction bases outside the gene matches: 3. The CDR3 spans 15 residues. This chain's CDR3 is CASSLRDSYTDTQYF. CDR3 nucleotide sequence: TGTGCCAGCAGCTTAAGGGACAGTTACACAGATACGCAGTATTTT.

This chain uses TRBV5-1 with TRBJ1-1, with a weak D call TRBD1 (5 bases). This CDR3 contains 13 residues. V lost 7 bases to trimming and J lost 5 bases, with 15 bases between them. Germline V gene data show CDR1 as SGHRS and CDR2 as YFSETQ. The CDR3 bases are TGCGCCAGCCGCCGACAGACGAGTACTGAAGCTTTCTTT. It encodes CASRRQTSTEAFF.

The CDR3 DNA sequence: TGTGCCAGCAGCCGATACAATGAGCAGTTCTTC. As protein: CASSRYNEQFF. The rearrangement joins TRBV3-1 (or the pseudogene TRBV3-2) to TRBJ2-1; D ambiguous. V was shortened by 4 bases and J by 4 bases, with 2 bases between the two germline ends. Per the germline V gene, CDR1 is LGHDT and CDR2 is YNNKEL (reference sequence). The CDR3 length is 11 residues.

This chain connects TRBV15 to TRBJ1-6; the match to TRBD1 covers 7 bases. After removal of 0 bases from V and 9 bases from J, the junction contained 5 bases not matched to a gene. Germline CDR1 LNHNV, CDR2 YYDKDF (reference sequence). The CDR3 spans 15 residues. CDR3 DNA sequence: TGTGCCACCAGCAGAGATAAGGGGACAGCTTCACCCCTCCACTTT. It is translated as CATSRDKGTASPLHF.

The V call is TRBV2, the J call TRBJ2-7; D call uncertain. The germline V gene has CDR1 SNHLY and CDR2 FYNNEI. This CDR3 is built from 13 residues. The V end was cut by 5 bases, the J end by 3 bases, with 11 bases between. The CDR3 DNA reads as TGTGCCAGCAGTTCACAGACCATCTACGAGCAGTACTTC. It codes for CASSSQTIYEQYF.

V and J are TRBV4-2 and TRBJ1-2, with D perhaps matching TRBD1 (6 bases). This CDR3 has 16 amino acids. Germline assignment: CDR1 LGHNA and CDR2 YNFKEQ. V was trimmed by 1 base and J by 8 bases, leaving 20 bases between them. The CDR3 bases are TGTGCCAGCAGCCAAGCCGGGGTTGCGGGGGCGGGGGGCTACACCTTC. Its translation is CASSQAGVAGAGGYTF.

The V call is TRBV19, the J call TRBJ1-5; TRBD1 agrees at 9 bases. Germline CDR1 is LNHDA and CDR2 is SQIVND (reference sequence). CDR3 size: 15 residues. With 6 bases clipped from V and 6 bases from J, the junction kept 9 bases outside the gene matches. CDR3 region: CASSPDRGNGQPQHF. Here the CDR3 DNA reads TGTGCCAGTAGCCCTGACAGGGGGAACGGTCAGCCCCAGCATTTT. Variable domain in full (rest from reference TRBV19 and TRBJ1-5): DGGITQSPKYLFRKEGQNVTLSCEQNLNHDAMYWYRQDPGQGLRLIYYSQIVNDFQKGDIAEGYSVSREKKESFPLTVTSAQKNPTAFYLCASSPDRGNGQPQHFGDGTRLSIL.

The chain recombines TRBV5-6 with TRBJ1-5; D not certain. Germline-derived CDR1 and CDR2 are SGHDT and YYEEEE. V gave up 1 base and J gave up 7 bases, with 15 bases separating them. The CDR3 runs 15 residues. CDR3 coding DNA: TGTGCCAGCAGCTTGAAAAGGCTCCCGGCGCAGCCCCAGCATTTT. Translated: CASSLKRLPAQPQHF.

The rearrangement links TRBV7-9 to TRBJ2-1, with 11 positions matching TRBD2. The CDR3 spans 17 residues. From germline, CDR1 is SEHNR and CDR2 FQNEAQ (reference sequence). V was clipped by 5 bases and J by 0 bases; unmatched bases: 6. Here the CDR3 DNA reads TGTGCCAGCAGCACCTCTACTAGCGGGAGCTCCTACAATGAGCAGTTCTTC. Translated, it gives CASSTSTSGSSYNEQFF.

J is TRBJ2-7 and V is TRBV27; maybe TRBD1 (6 bases). V lost 4 bases, J lost 6 bases, and 19 bases lay in between. Germline V gene lookup returns CDR1 MNHEY and CDR2 SMNVEV (reference sequence). This CDR3 is built from 15 residues. The CDR3 is CASSYRRDTSFEQYF. The CDR3 coding sequence is TGTGCCAGCAGTTACCGCCGGGACACATCGTTCGAGCAGTACTTC.